The 22 T cell receptor beta chains presented below share a single source sample, sequenced in a study of T cells in Graves' hyperthyroidism and ophthalmopathy. The CDR3 regions of TCR beta were amplified from RNA transcripts. The HTBI set primed first-round TCR CDR3 RT-PCR. TCRdb processed the multiplex PCR reads anew with MiXCR; each CDR3 protein has one entry. The table shows fewer than 650,000 distinct CDR3 sequences, with roughly 45% occurring only once. Source material: peripheral blood or thyroid tissue (not recorded which). The source of these receptors is an adult woman with Graves' disease, either hyperthyroidism or ophthalmopathy (not recorded which).

This clonotype has more than one count but fewer than ten. J is TRBJ1-2 and V is TRBV28; D remains unclear. This CDR3 has 15 amino acids. V lost 1 base, J lost 3 bases, and 12 bases lay in between. Germline CDR1 reads MDHEN; CDR2 reads SYDVKM. In nucleotides, the CDR3 is TGTGCCAGCAGTTTATTGACGACTGATGACTATGGCTACACCTTC. The encoded protein is CASSLLTTDDYGYTF.

This clonotype was counted a few times. This chain joins TRBV11-1 and TRBJ2-7, with D perhaps assigned TRBD1 or TRBD2 (5 bases each). V dropped 1 base and J dropped 5 bases, with 9 bases sitting between them. Germline CDR1 SGHAT, CDR2 FQDESV (reference sequence). The CDR3 totals 13 residues. CDR3 bases: TGTGCCAGCAGCTTAGGGGGGACGGACGAGCAGTACTTC. Its translation is CASSLGGTDEQYF.

With regard to this clonotype: A much larger clone lies one base from this, so it may be a read error. The V gene is TRBV11-1, the J gene TRBJ1-1, with 7 nucleotides matching TRBD1. CDR3 length: 14 residues. The germline V gene encodes CDR1 SGHAT and CDR2 FQDESV (reference sequence). The CDR3 bases are TGTGTCAGCAGCCCCCAAGGGGGCAACACTGAAGCTTTCTTT. This sequence encodes CVSSPQGGNTEAFF.

The CDR3: CASTRGADYGYTF. The CDR3 DNA reads TGTGCCAGCACCCGTGGGGCGGACTATGGCTACACCTTC. V is TRBV7-4 and J is TRBJ1-2; D may be TRBD1 (5 bases). V lost 7 bases, J lost 3 bases, and 12 bases lay in between. The germline V gene encodes CDR1 SGHVT and CDR2 SQSDAQ. The CDR3 is made up of 13 amino acids. The full variable domain, with the rest looked up from reference TRBV7-4 and TRBJ1-2, is GAGVSQSPRYKVAKRGRDVALRCDSISGHVTLYWYRQTLGQGSEVLTYSQSDAQRDKSGRPSGRFSAERPERSVSTLKIQRTEQGDSAVYLCASTRGADYGYTFGSGTRLTVV.

There are a few counts of this clonotype. This CDR3 reads CASSANEKLFF. CDR3 DNA: TGTGCCAGCAGTGCAAATGAAAAACTGTTTTTT. V gene TRBV6-6 combines with J gene TRBJ1-4; D unclear. V lost 5 bases and J 5 bases, leaving 3 bases between the germline ends. Germline-derived CDR1 and CDR2 are MNHNY and SVGAGI (reference sequence). The CDR3 has 11 residues.

The chain has TRBV11-2 and TRBJ1-1; D remains ambiguous. Per the germline V gene, CDR1 is SGHAT and CDR2 is FQNNGV. The CDR3 contains 13 residues. V was trimmed by 6 bases and J by 8 bases, leaving 16 bases between them. Here the CDR3 DNA reads TGTGCCAGCAGGGCTGGACCCCGAATGGAAGCTTTCTTT. Residues: CASRAGPRMEAFF.

This clonotype has just a few counts. The chain employs TRBV29-1 and TRBJ2-7; TRBD1 is a possible D gene (5 bases). This CDR3 is 12 amino acids long. V lost 3 bases and J lost 6, with 12 bases in between. From germline, CDR1 is SQVTM and CDR2 ANQGSEA. As DNA, the CDR3 is TGCAGCGTTGAGTCAGGGTACGGCGAGCAGTACTTC. Encoded protein: CSVESGYGEQYF.

There are a few counts of this clonotype. The chain joins TRBV24-1 to TRBJ2-5; TRBD2 might be the D (5 bases). CDR1 and CDR2 from the germline V gene are KGHDR and SFDVKD. V was clipped by 1 base and J by 5 bases, with 16 bases between them. CDR3 length equals 16 residues. The CDR3 loop reads CATSDFGGLHVETQYF. The CDR3 DNA is TGTGCCACCAGTGATTTTGGCGGGCTTCATGTTGAGACCCAGTACTTC.

This chain connects TRBV20-1 to TRBJ1-1; TRBD1 agrees at 9 bases. J lost 1 base, V lost 3 bases, and 6 bases had no gene match. The V gene's germline CDR1 is DFQATT and CDR2 SNEGSKA (reference sequence). The CDR3 is made up of 15 amino acids. The CDR3 DNA is TGCAGTGCTAGGTTACGGACAGGGGCGAACACTGAAGCTTTCTTT. The encoded protein is CSARLRTGANTEAFF.

CDR3 coding DNA: TGCGCCAGCAGCTTGGCGGGGACTAGCGGGGGCGAGCAGTACTTC. It specifies CASSLAGTSGGEQYF. The chain carries TRBV5-1 and TRBJ2-7, with 14 bases aligning to TRBD2. V shed 0 bases, J shed 6 bases, and the junction held 2 bases outside the gene matches. The CDR3 sequence is 15 residues long. CDR1 is SGHRS and CDR2 is YFSETQ in the germline V gene.

This clonotype was counted at least ten times. This rearrangement joins TRBV6-2 or TRBV6-3 to TRBJ1-4; D not certain. CDR3 length: 14 residues. Trimming removed 5 bases at V and 11 bases at J, with 18 bases between. Per the germline V gene, CDR1 is MNHEY and CDR2 is SVGEGT. CDR3 sequence: CASSIPPQAKKLFF. CDR3 nucleotides: TGTGCCAGCAGTATCCCTCCCCAAGCAAAGAAACTGTTTTTT.

The chain uses TRBV29-1 and TRBJ2-7; 8 bases are shared with TRBD1. This CDR3 contains 12 residues. The germline gives CDR1 SQVTM, CDR2 ANQGSEA. Trimming removed 8 bases from V and 4 bases from J; junction bases left unmatched: 7. CDR3 sequence reads: CSLARGRYEQYF. CDR3 DNA: TGCAGCTTGGCCAGGGGGCGGTACGAGCAGTACTTC.

The CDR3 loop is CASRKGGGDRNYEQYF. The CDR3 DNA is TGTGCCAGCCGGAAGGGGGGAGGGGACAGGAACTACGAGCAGTACTTC. The chain has TRBV7-9 and TRBJ2-7, with D maybe TRBD1 (8 bases). This CDR3 comprises 16 residues. Trimming took off 8 bases at V and 3 bases at J, with 23 bases between the two ends. Germline-derived CDR1 and CDR2 are SEHNR and FQNEAQ (reference sequence).

The rearrangement links TRBV11-1 to TRBJ1-1, with D perhaps matching TRBD1 (5 bases). The CDR3 covers 17 residues. Per the germline V gene, CDR1 is SGHAT and CDR2 is FQDESV (reference sequence). Trimming took off 2 bases at V and 1 base at J, with 17 bases between the two ends. The CDR3 region is CASSLKGLGATNTEAFF. CDR3 DNA sequence: TGTGCCAGCAGCTTAAAAGGTCTCGGGGCGACGAACACTGAAGCTTTCTTT.

This clonotype was observed once. The rearrangement links TRBV2 to TRBJ1-1; D remains unclear. The CDR3 is 13 amino acids. Germline CDR1 is SNHLY and CDR2 is FYNNEI. With 8 bases removed from V and 0 bases from J, the gap between germline ends came to 10 bases. CDR3: CASPQRLNTEAFF. Written as DNA, the CDR3 is TGTGCCAGCCCTCAGAGACTGAACACTGAAGCTTTCTTT.

V and J are TRBV5-1 and TRBJ1-5; D possibly corresponds to TRBD1 (5 bases). With 4 bases removed from V and 2 bases from J, the gap between germline ends came to 13 bases. In germline, CDR1 is SGHRS, CDR2 YFSETQ. This CDR3 has 15 residues. The CDR3 sequence is CASSLTGTGNQPQHF. CDR3 nucleotide sequence: TGCGCCAGCAGCCTTACCGGGACGGGCAATCAGCCCCAGCATTTT.

This clonotype was counted ten times or more. The chain joins TRBV4-2 to TRBJ1-1, with D hard to call. Germline V CDR1 and CDR2: LGHNA, YNFKEQ. The CDR3 is 14 amino acids. Trimming removed 0 bases from V and 8 bases from J, with 13 bases in between. This CDR3 reads CASSQEFGISEAFF. In DNA form, the CDR3 reads TGTGCCAGCAGCCAAGAATTTGGGATTTCGGAAGCTTTCTTT.

In this sample, this clonotype turned up many times. The V call is TRBV19, the J call TRBJ1-1, with D unresolved. The CDR3 extends over 11 amino acids. Germline loops: CDR1 LNHDA, CDR2 SQIVND (reference sequence). V dropped 3 bases and J dropped 11 bases, with 10 bases sitting between them. The CDR3 nucleotides read TGTGCCAGTAGTATGTCGTATTGGGCTTTCTTT. Its translation: CASSMSYWAFF.

The CDR3 sequence: CATSWEQYF. CDR3 coding DNA: TGTGCCACCTCGTGGGAGCAGTACTTC. The chain employs TRBV12-3 or TRBV12-4 and TRBJ2-7; no reliable D call. This CDR3 is built from 9 residues. The V and J ends lost 10 bases and 7 bases respectively, with 8 bases between them.

This clonotype was counted ten times or more. The chain joins TRBV20-1 to TRBJ2-7, with 7 nucleotides matching TRBD2. V shed 1 base and J 3 bases; nucleotides not matched to a gene: 6. CDR1 is DFQATT and CDR2 is SNEGSKA in the germline V gene (reference sequence). This CDR3 is 14 amino acids long. CDR3 region: CSARARGGIYEQYF. The CDR3 coding sequence is TGCAGTGCTAGAGCAAGGGGAGGGATCTACGAGCAGTACTTC.

V and J are TRBV10-2 and TRBJ1-5; D perhaps matches TRBD1 (5 bases). The CDR3 spans 17 residues. V lost 2 bases and J 0 bases, leaving 14 bases between the germline ends. The germline V gene has CDR1 WSHSY and CDR2 SAAADI. CDR3 DNA sequence: TGCGCCAGCAGTGAGGGGGGTCAAGGGATTAGCAATCAGCCCCAGCATTTT. Residues: CASSEGGQGISNQPQHF.

The V call is TRBV29-1, the J call TRBJ2-7; D is possibly TRBD2 (5 bases). Between the trimmed V and J ends, which lost 8 bases and 5 bases, there was a span of 16 bases. This CDR3 is built from 12 residues. The germline V gene has CDR1 SQVTM and CDR2 ANQGSEA. The CDR3 region has the DNA TGCAGCTTCCATCGGCCCGGGAACGAGCAGTACTTC. It is translated as CSFHRPGNEQYF.